The source of this T cell receptor beta chain is a study of shared clonotypes between healthy human individuals. Study results and caveats: When naive CD4 clonotypes were compared across several donors, 5% to 5.5% were shared. The low donor count limited represented genetic and exposure-history diversity.

As to this clone: Its antigen is undetermined.

Germline-derived CDR1 and CDR2 are MNHNS and SASEGT. The CDR3 covers 12 residues. V was trimmed by 3 bases and J by 2 bases, leaving 5 bases between them. Measured with immunoSEQ multiplex PCR; TCRdb has only the in-frame clones, and not every one. The sample has roughly 1,500,000 clones, about 98.5% seen once; the top ten hold 0.3% to 0.45%. The gene calls are TRBV6-1 and TRBJ2-7; the D is unclear. The source is a man in his thirties or forties in good health. Material for sequencing was naive CD4+ T cells sorted from blood. The subset here: CD45RA+ positively selected. The CDR3, as DNA: TGTGCCAGCAGTGACTGGGCCTACGAGCAGTACTTC. Its translation: CASSDWAYEQYF.